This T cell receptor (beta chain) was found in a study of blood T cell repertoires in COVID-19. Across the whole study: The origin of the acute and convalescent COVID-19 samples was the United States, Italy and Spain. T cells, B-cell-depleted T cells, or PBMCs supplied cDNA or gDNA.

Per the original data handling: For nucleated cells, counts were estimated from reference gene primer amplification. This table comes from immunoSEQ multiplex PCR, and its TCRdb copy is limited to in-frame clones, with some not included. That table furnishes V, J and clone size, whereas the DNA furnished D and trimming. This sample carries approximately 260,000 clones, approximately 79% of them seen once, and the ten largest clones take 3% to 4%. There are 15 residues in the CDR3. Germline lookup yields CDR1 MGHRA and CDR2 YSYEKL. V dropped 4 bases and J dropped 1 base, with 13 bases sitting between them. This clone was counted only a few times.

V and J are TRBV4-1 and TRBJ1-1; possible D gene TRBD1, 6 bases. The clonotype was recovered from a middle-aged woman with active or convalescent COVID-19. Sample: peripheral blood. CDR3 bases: TGCGCCAGCAGCCCGATGGGACATCAGAACACTGAAGCTTTCTTT. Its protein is CASSPMGHQNTEAFF.